This paragraph reports one T cell receptor beta chain. Its antigen is still unknown. The entry originates in a study of vaccination and CD4 T cells after COVID-19. Study information: SARS-CoV-2 positivity in convalescent patients was established by nasal swab PCR; under 10 had mild and one severe disease. The cells in question were stimulated using overlapping spike peptides derived from SARS-CoV-2, HCoV-NL63, HCoV-OC43 and HCoV-229E.

The CDR3 has 16 residues. Germline CDR1 reads SGHTA; CDR2 reads FQGTGA. V shed 5 bases and J 8 bases; nucleotides not matched to a gene: 9. At the Johns Hopkins FTIC core, DNA taken from cultured CD4+ T cells was sequenced by way of the Oncomine TCR Beta short-read assay. Someone extracted genomic DNA from cultured CD4+ T cells. MiXCR was run by TCRdb on the PCR reads, yielding one entry per CDR3 protein. Altogether approximately 15,000 distinct CDR3 sequences are present, about a third being singletons, with the ten largest covering more than 14%. Treatment denoted: approximately 9-day PBMC culture with coronavirus spike peptide pools or control peptides (ViraFEST assay). ViraFEST used peptide pools to expand antigen-specific T cells before TCR sequencing.

The material sequenced was cultured CD4+ T cells from blood. The sequence was obtained from a human donor with COVID-19. The chain joins TRBV7-3 to TRBJ2-1, with 13 positions matching TRBD2. Here the CDR3 reads CASSQPTSGGIDEQFF. Written as DNA, the CDR3 is TGTGCCAGCAGCCAACCGACTAGCGGGGGGATCGATGAGCAGTTCTTC.